The T cell receptor (beta chain) described here comes from a study of T cells after yellow fever vaccination. Study results and caveats: Though weaker, the secondary response peaked faster, on day 5 versus 15. Detected again after the booster were most primary-vaccination clones, at roughly 95% CD4 and about 90% CD8.

A note on this clonotype: What it recognizes is unknown.

V was pared by 2 bases and J by 9 bases, with 0 bases of the junction left unmatched. This CDR3 region has 13 residues. Germline CDR1 and CDR2: MNHEY and SVGAGI. Using its own MiXCR run on the 5' RACE reads, TCRdb lists one record per CDR3 protein. The sample has about 320,000 distinct CDR3 sequences; approximately 12% are singletons. The V and J genes are TRBV6-5 and TRBJ1-6; TRBD1 aligns across 8 bases. The origin of this receptor is a young man who received the YFV17D yellow fever vaccine. This sample comprised CD4+ T cells sorted from PBMCs, obtained 45 days after the yellow fever booster vaccination. CDR3 sequence (DNA): TGTGCCAGCAGTTACCAGGGGGCTTCACCCCTCCACTTT. Translated, it gives CASSYQGASPLHF.